This entry lists 2 T cell receptor beta chains sequenced from one sample in a study of cytomegalovirus exposure and HLA in healthy donors. 60 Vbeta and 13 Jbeta primers were used in PCR. Here immunoSEQ multiplex PCR was the method, and the copy in TCRdb shows in-frame clones only, minus some. The table has roughly 97,000 clones, 78% seen once. The specimen was PBMCs. The receptors were sampled from a woman in her thirties or forties in good health and CMV-seronegative.

J is TRBJ2-1 and V is TRBV27, with a possible D match to TRBD2 (6 bases). Trimming left V 3 bases short and J 2 bases short, with 11 bases between. The length of the CDR3 is 15 residues. Germline loops: CDR1 MNHEY, CDR2 SMNVEV (reference sequence). CDR3 in amino acids: CASSFGGTPYNEQFF. DNA of the CDR3: TGTGCCAGCAGTTTCGGCGGGACGCCCTACAATGAGCAGTTCTTC.

This rearrangement joins TRBV9 to TRBJ2-7; D remains ambiguous. This CDR3 is built from 15 residues. CDR1 SGDLS and CDR2 YYNGEE come from the germline V gene. The germline V and J ends were trimmed by 0 bases and 3 bases, with 13 bases remaining between them. The CDR3 loop is CASSVAIGGVYEQYF. The CDR3 nucleotides are TGTGCCAGCAGCGTAGCTATTGGCGGAGTCTACGAGCAGTACTTC.